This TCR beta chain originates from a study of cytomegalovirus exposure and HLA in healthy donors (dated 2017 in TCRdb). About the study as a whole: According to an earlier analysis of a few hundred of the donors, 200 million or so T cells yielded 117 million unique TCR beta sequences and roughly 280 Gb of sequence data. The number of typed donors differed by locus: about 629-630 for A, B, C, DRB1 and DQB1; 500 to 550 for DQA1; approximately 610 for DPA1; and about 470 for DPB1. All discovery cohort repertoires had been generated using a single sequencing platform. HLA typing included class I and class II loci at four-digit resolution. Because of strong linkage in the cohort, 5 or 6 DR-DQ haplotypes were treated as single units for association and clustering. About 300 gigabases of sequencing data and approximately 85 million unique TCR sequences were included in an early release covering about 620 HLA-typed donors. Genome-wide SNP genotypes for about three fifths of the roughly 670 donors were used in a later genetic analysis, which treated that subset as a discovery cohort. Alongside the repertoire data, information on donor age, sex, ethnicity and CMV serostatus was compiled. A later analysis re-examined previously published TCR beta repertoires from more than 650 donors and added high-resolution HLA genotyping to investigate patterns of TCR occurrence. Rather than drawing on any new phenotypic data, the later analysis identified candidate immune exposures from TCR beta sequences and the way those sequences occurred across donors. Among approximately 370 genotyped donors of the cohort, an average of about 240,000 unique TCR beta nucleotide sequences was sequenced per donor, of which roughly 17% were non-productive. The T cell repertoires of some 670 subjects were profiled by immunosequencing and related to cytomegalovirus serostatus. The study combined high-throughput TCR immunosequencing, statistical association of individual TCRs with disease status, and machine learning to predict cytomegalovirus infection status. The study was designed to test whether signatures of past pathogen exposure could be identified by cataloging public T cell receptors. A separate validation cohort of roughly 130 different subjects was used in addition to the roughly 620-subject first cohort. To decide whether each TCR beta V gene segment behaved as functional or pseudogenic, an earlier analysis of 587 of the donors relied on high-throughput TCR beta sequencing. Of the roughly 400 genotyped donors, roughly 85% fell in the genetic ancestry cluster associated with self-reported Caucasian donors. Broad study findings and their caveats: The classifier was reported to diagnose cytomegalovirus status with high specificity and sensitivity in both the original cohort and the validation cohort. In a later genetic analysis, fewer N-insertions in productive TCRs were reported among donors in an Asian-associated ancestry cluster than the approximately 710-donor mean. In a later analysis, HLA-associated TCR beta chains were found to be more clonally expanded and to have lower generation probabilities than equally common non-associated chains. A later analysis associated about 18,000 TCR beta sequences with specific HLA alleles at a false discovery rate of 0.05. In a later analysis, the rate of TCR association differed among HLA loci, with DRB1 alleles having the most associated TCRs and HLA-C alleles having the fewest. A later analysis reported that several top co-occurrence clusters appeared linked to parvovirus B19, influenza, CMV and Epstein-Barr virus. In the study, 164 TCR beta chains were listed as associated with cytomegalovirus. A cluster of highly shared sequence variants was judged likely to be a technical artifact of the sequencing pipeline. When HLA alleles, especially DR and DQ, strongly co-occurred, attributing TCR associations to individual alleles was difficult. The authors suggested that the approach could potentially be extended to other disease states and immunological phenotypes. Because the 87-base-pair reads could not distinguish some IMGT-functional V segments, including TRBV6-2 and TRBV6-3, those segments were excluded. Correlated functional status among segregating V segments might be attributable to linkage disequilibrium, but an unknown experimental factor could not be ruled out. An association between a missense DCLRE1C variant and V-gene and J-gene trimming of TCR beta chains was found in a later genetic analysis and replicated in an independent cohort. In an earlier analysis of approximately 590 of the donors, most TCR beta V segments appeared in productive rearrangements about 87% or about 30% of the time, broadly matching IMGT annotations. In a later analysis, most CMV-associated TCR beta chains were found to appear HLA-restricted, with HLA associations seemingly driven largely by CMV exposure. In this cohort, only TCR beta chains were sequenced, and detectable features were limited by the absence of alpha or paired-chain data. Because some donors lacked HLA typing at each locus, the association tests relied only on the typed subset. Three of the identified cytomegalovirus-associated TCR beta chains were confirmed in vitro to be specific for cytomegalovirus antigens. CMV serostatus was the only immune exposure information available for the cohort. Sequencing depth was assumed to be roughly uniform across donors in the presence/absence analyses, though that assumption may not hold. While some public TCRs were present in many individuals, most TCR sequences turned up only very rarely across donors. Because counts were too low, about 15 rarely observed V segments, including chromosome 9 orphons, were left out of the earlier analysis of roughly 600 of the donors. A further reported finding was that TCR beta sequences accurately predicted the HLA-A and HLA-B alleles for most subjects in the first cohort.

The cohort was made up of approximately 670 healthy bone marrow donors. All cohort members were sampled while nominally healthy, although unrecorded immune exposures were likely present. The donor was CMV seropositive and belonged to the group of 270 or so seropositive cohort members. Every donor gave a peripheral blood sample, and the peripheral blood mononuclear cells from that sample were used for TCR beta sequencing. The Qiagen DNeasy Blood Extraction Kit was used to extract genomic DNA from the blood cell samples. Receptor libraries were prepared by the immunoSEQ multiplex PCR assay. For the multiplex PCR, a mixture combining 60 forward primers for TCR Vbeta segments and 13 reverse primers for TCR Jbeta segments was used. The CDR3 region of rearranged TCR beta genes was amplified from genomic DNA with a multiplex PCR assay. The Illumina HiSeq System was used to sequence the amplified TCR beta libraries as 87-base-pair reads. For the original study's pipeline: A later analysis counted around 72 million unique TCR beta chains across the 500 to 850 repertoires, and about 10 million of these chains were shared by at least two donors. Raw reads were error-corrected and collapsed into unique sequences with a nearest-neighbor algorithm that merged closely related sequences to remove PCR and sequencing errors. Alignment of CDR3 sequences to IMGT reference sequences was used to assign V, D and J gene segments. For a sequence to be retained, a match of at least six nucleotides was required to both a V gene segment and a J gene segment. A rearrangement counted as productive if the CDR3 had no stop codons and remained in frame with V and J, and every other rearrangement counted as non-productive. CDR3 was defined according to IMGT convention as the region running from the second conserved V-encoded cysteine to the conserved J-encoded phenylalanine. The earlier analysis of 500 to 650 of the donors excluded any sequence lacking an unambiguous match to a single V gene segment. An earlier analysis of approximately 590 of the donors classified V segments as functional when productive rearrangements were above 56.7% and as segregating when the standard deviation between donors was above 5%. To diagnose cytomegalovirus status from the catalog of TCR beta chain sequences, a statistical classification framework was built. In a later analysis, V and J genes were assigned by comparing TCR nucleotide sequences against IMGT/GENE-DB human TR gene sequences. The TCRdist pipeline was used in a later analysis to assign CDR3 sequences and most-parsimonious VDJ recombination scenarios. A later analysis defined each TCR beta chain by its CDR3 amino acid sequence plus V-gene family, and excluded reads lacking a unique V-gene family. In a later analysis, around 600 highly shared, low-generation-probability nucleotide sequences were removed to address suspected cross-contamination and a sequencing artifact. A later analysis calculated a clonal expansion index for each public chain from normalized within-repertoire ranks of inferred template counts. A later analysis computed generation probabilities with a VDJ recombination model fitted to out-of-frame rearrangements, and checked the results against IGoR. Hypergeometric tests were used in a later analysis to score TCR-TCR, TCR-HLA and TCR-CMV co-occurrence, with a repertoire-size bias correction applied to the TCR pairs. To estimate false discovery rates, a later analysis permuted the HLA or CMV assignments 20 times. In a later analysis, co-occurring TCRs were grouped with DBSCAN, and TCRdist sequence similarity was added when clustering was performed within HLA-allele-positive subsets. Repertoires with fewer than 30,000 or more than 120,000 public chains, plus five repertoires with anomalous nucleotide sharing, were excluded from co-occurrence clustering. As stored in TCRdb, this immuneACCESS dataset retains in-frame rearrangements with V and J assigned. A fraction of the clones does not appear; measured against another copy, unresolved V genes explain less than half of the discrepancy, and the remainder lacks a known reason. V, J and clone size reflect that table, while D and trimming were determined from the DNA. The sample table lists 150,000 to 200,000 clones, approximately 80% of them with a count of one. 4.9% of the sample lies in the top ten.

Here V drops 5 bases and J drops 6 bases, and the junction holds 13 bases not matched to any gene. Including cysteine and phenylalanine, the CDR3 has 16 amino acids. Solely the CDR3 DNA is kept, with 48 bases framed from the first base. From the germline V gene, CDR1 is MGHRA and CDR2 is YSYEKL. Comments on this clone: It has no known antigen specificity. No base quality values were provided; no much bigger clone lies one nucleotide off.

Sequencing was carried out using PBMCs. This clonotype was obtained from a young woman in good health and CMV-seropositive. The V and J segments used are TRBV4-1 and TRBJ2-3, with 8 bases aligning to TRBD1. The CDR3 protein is CASSTWATTGADTQYF. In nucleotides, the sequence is TGCGCCAGCAGCACTTGGGCGACGACAGGGGCTGATACGCAGTATTTT.